Below, one T cell receptor (beta chain) is given with its context. These data come from a study of OX40 agonist ivuxolimab in advanced cancers. Produced via immunoSEQ multiplex PCR; TCRdb's table is partial and in-frame only. The table shows 55,000 to 75,000 clones, with over 65% occurring only once. The specimen was CD4+ or CD8+ T cells sorted from blood, collected in a trial of the OX40 agonist ivuxolimab. The TCR originated in an adult with an advanced solid tumor such as melanoma, head and neck, liver or kidney cancer.

The CDR3 loop reads CASSSFRPEQYF. The CDR3 nucleotides read TGTGCCAGCAGCTCGTTCCGCCCCGAGCAGTACTTC. The chain employs TRBV7-9 and TRBJ2-7; D is unresolved. The CDR3 loop spans 12 amino acids. The V gene lost 4 bases and the J gene lost 6 bases, with 10 bases spanning the gap. Germline CDR1 reads SEHNR; CDR2 reads FQNEAQ (reference sequence).